This T cell receptor beta chain came from a study of CD8 T cells in Susac syndrome. RNA in amounts of roughly 0.5 to 1 ug was reverse transcribed with random hexamers. Each CDR3 protein gets one entry after TCRdb re-called the immunoSEQ multiplex PCR reads with MiXCR. The sample shows 150,000 to 200,000 distinct CDR3 sequences, around 92% of them seen only once. This receptor was taken from a human donor in good health. Source material: CD4+ T cells from PBMCs.

The CDR3 is CASGGEGRMYTEAFF. The DNA of the CDR3 is TGTGCCAGCGGGGGAGAGGGACGCATGTACACTGAAGCTTTCTTT. The rearrangement joins TRBV28 to TRBJ1-1, with D perhaps matching TRBD1 (5 bases). Trimming left V 8 bases short and J 3 bases short, with 19 bases between. Per germline, CDR1 MDHEN and CDR2 SYDVKM. The length of the CDR3 is 15 residues.